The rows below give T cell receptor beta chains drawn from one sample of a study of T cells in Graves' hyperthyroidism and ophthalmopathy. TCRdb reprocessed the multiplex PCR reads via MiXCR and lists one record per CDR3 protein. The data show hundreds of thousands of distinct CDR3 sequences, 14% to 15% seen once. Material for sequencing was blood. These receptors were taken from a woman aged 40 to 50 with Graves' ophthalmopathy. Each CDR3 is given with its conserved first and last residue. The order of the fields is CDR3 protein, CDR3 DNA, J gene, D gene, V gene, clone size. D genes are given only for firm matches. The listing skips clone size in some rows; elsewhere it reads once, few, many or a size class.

CASSSRGDSSYEQYF,TGTGCCAGCAGTTCGAGAGGGGACAGTTCCTACGAGCAGTACTTC,TRBJ2-7,TRBD1,TRBV7-9,few
CASSMRGQGYEQYF,TGTGCCAGCAGCATGCGCGGGCAGGGCTACGAGCAGTACTTC,TRBJ2-7,NA,TRBV7-6,many
CASGLVETSGTVSSYEQYF,TGTGCTAGTGGTTTGGTAGAGACTAGCGGGACTGTTTCGTCCTACGAGCAGTACTTC,TRBJ2-7,TRBD2,TRBV12-5,NA
CASSSRSDRENYGYTF,TGTGCCAGCAGCTCCAGGTCAGACAGGGAAAACTATGGCTACACCTTC,TRBJ1-2,TRBD1,TRBV6-1,many
CSARPSGTDTGELFF,TGCAGTGCTAGACCTAGCGGGACGGACACCGGGGAGCTGTTTTTT,TRBJ2-2,TRBD2,TRBV20-1,many
CASSLQDSNSPLHF,TGTGCCAGCAGTTTACAGGACAGCAATTCACCCCTCCACTTT,TRBJ1-6,NA,TRBV28,many
CATSRKGQRNTEAFF,TGTGCCACCAGCCGAAAAGGGCAGAGGAACACTGAAGCTTTCTTT,TRBJ1-1,NA,TRBV15,many
CATSQTSGSYEQYF,TGTGCCACCAGCCAGACTAGCGGGAGCTACGAGCAGTACTTC,TRBJ2-7,TRBD2,TRBV15,many
CASSVGWDYGYTF,TGTGCCAGCAGTGTGGGGTGGGATTATGGCTACACCTTC,TRBJ1-2,NA,TRBV25-1,many
CASSLYPSGPRTAYEQYF,TGTGCCAGCAGTTTATACCCCTCGGGACCCCGAACAGCCTACGAGCAGTACTTC,TRBJ2-7,NA,TRBV27,many
CASSPHPNTGELFF,TGTGCCAGCAGCCCCCATCCGAACACCGGGGAGCTGTTTTTT,TRBJ2-2,NA,TRBV7-2,NA
CASSQIYGTSGYEQYF,TGTGCCAGCAGTCAGATCTACGGGACTAGCGGCTACGAGCAGTACTTC,TRBJ2-7,TRBD2,TRBV28,many
CASSDLGSYEQYF,TGCGCCAGCAGCGACCTTGGGAGTTACGAGCAGTACTTC,TRBJ2-7,NA,TRBV5-1,many
CASTYSLAAEYQETQYF,TGTGCCAGCACCTACTCACTCGCGGCGGAGTACCAAGAGACCCAGTACTTC,TRBJ2-5,NA,TRBV6-2/TRBV6-3,many
CSASHTPQGYYGYTF,TGCAGTGCTAGCCATACCCCCCAGGGCTACTATGGCTACACCTTC,TRBJ1-2,NA,TRBV20-1,many
CASSLDRTSTQTQYF,TGCGCCAGCAGCTTGGACAGAACCTCAACACAGACCCAGTACTTC,TRBJ2-5,NA,TRBV5-1,NA
CAWSTQNNQPQHF,TGTGCCTGGAGTACGCAGAACAATCAGCCCCAGCATTTT,TRBJ1-5,NA,TRBV30,NA
CASSLGATPRGQPQHF,TGTGCCAGCAGCTTGGGAGCCACTCCGAGAGGACAGCCCCAGCATTTT,TRBJ1-5,NA,TRBV5-6,NA
CASSFDRAVEAFF,TGTGCCAGCAGTTTCGACAGGGCGGTTGAAGCTTTCTTT,TRBJ1-1,TRBD1,TRBV28,many
CASSSYYQPQHF,TGTGCCAGCAGCTCTTACTATCAGCCCCAGCATTTT,TRBJ1-5,NA,TRBV7-2,many
CASLPGGEMTGNTIYF,TGTGCCAGCCTCCCTGGTGGGGAGATGACTGGAAACACCATATATTTT,TRBJ1-3,NA,TRBV28,many
CASSSLSIGTGSYEQYF,TGTGCCAGCAGTTCCTTATCGATTGGGACAGGGTCCTACGAGCAGTACTTC,TRBJ2-7,TRBD1,TRBV27,many
CASSFQGASGYTF,TGTGCCAGCAGTTTCCAGGGGGCGTCAGGCTACACCTTC,TRBJ1-2,TRBD1,TRBV27,NA
CATSRAGKAEAFF,TGTGCCACCAGCAGAGCGGGGAAAGCTGAAGCTTTCTTT,TRBJ1-1,NA,TRBV15,few
CASGLSGRADEQYF,TGTGCCAGCGGACTTAGCGGGAGGGCCGACGAGCAGTACTTC,TRBJ2-7,TRBD2,TRBV5-4,many
CASSSLGRAYEQYF,TGTGCCAGCAGTTCACTCGGTAGAGCTTACGAGCAGTACTTC,TRBJ2-7,NA,TRBV6-2/TRBV6-3,NA
CASSLGAQGVTQYF,TGTGCCAGCAGTTTAGGGGCCCAGGGCGTGACCCAGTACTTC,TRBJ2-5,NA,TRBV7-9,NA
CASSLYGTGSSYEQYF,TGTGCCAGCAGCTTATATGGGACAGGGAGCTCCTACGAGCAGTACTTC,TRBJ2-7,TRBD1,TRBV11-1,once
CASSFPGQGGNQPQHF,TGTGCCAGCAGTTTCCCGGGACAGGGGGGCAATCAGCCCCAGCATTTT,TRBJ1-5,TRBD1,TRBV6-2/TRBV6-3,many